This T cell receptor beta chain was retrieved from a study of OX40 agonist ivuxolimab in advanced cancers. Per germline, CDR1 MNHEY and CDR2 SMNVEV (reference sequence). V shed 2 bases and J 2 bases; nucleotides not matched to a gene: 7. The CDR3 covers 16 residues. TCRdb's copy holds only in-frame clones and misses some; the assay was immunoSEQ multiplex PCR. This table holds fewer than 55,000 clones, approximately 87% found once. The J gene is TRBJ2-7, the V gene TRBV27, with TRBD1 identical over 9 bases. Sequences were derived from CD4+ or CD8+ T cells sorted from blood, sampled in a trial of the OX40 agonist ivuxolimab. The source of this sequence is an adult with an advanced solid tumor such as melanoma, head and neck, liver or kidney cancer. CDR3 DNA: TGTGCCAGCAGTTTAACCGGGACAGGGCCCGCCTACGAGCAGTACTTC. Protein sequence: CASSLTGTGPAYEQYF.